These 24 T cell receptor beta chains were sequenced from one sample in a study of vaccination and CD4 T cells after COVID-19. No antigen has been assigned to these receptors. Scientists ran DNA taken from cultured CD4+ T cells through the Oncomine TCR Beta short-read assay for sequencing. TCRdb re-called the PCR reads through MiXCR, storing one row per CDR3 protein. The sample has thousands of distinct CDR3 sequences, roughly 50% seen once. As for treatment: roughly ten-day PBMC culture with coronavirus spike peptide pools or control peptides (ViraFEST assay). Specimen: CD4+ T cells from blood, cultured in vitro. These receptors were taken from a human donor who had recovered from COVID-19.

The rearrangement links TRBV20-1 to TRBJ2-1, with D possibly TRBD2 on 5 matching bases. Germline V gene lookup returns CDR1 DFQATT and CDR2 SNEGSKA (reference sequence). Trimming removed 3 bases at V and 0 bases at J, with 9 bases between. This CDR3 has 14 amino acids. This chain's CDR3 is CSASSESSYNEQFF. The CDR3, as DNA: TGCAGTGCTAGTAGCGAGAGCTCCTACAATGAGCAGTTCTTC.

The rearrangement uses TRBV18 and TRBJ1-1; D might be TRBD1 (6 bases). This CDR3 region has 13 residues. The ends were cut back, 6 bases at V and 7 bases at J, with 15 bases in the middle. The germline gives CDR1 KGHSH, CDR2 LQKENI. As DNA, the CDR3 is TGTGCCAGCTCCCACGGACAGATATATGAAGCTTTCTTT. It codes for CASSHGQIYEAFF.

The CDR3 here is CASKPPSGGGKTQYF. For the CDR3, the DNA is TGTGCCAGCAAACCGCCTAGCGGGGGAGGAAAGACCCAGTACTTC. The chain recombines TRBV2 with TRBJ2-5; 10 bases match TRBD2. The J segment lost 6 bases and the V segment lost 7 bases, leaving 11 bases of the junction unmatched. The CDR3 has 15 amino acids. In germline, CDR1 is SNHLY, CDR2 FYNNEI.

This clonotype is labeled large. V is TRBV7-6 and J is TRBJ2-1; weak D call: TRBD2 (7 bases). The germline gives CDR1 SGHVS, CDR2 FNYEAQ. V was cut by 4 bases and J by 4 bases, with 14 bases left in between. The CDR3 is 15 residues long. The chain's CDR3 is CASSSTGGLYNEQFF. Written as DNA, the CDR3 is TGTGCCAGCAGCTCCACCGGGGGGCTATACAATGAGCAGTTCTTC.

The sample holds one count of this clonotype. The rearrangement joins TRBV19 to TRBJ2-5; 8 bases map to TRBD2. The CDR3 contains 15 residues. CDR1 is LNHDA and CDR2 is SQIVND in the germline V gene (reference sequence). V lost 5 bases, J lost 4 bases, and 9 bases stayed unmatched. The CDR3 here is CASSSAGAAGETQYF. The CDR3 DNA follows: TGTGCCAGTAGTTCAGCGGGAGCTGCTGGAGAGACCCAGTACTTC. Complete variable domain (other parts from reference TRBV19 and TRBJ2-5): DGGITQSPKYLFRKEGQNVTLSCEQNLNHDAMYWYRQDPGQGLRLIYYSQIVNDFQKGDIAEGYSVSREKKESFPLTVTSAQKNPTAFYLCASSSAGAAGETQYFGPGTRLLVL.

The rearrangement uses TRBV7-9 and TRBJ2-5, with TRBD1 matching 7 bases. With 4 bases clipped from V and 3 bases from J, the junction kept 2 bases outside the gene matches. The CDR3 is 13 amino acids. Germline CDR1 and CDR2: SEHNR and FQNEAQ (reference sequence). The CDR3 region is CASSSQGKETQYF. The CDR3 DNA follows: TGTGCCAGCAGCTCACAGGGGAAAGAGACCCAGTACTTC.

DNA of the CDR3: TGTGCCAGCAGTGTACAAACAGGGTGGGGTACGCAGTATTTT. Translation gives CASSVQTGWGTQYF. The chain is built from TRBV27 and TRBJ2-3, with a tentative D call TRBD1 (6 bases). Trimming took 5 bases from V and 8 from J, leaving 17 bases between them. The CDR3 is 14 residues long. CDR1 is MNHEY and CDR2 is SMNVEV in the germline V gene (reference sequence).

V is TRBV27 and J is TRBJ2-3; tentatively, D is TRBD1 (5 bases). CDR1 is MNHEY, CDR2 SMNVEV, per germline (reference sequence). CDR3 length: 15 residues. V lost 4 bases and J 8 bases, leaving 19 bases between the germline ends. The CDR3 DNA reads TGTGCCAGCAGTTCTCGACAGACCTGGACGGTTACGCAGTATTTT. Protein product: CASSSRQTWTVTQYF.

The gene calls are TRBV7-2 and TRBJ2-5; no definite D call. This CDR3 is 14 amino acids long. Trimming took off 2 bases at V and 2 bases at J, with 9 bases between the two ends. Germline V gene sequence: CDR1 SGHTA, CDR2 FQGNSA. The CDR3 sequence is CASSLLMTQETQYF. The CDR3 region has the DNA TGTGCCAGCAGCTTACTTATGACTCAAGAGACCCAGTACTTC.

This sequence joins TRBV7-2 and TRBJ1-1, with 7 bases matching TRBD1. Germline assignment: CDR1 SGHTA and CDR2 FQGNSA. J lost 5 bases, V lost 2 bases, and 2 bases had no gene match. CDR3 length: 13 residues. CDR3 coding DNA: TGTGCCAGCAGCTTACAGGGGGGGACTGAAGCTTTCTTT. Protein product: CASSLQGGTEAFF.

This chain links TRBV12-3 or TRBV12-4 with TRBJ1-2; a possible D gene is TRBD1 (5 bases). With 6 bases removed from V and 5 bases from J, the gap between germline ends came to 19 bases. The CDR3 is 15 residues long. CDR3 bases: TGTGCCAGCAGCTTTGACGGGGGTTTTATATATGGCTACACCTTC. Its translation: CASSFDGGFIYGYTF.

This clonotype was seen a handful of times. The CDR3: CASSSIPRTAQETQYF. The CDR3, as DNA: TGTGCCAGCAGCTCCATACCACGGACAGCCCAAGAGACCCAGTACTTC. The gene calls are TRBV7-9 and TRBJ2-5; tentatively, D is TRBD1 (6 bases). V lost 4 bases, J lost 1 base, and 16 bases lay in between. The V gene's germline CDR1 is SEHNR and CDR2 FQNEAQ (reference sequence). The CDR3 length is 16 residues.

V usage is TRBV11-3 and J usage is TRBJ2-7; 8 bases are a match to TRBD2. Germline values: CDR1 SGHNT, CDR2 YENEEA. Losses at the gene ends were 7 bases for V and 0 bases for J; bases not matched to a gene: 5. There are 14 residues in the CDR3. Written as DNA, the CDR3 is TGTGCCAGCAATAAACTAGCGGACTCCTACGAGCAGTACTTC. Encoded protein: CASNKLADSYEQYF.

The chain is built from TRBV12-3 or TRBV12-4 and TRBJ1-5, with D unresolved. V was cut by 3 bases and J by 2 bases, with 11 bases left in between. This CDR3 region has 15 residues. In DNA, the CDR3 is TGTGCCAGCAGTTTGGGAGCCGGGGGCAATCAGCCCCAGCATTTT. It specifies CASSLGAGGNQPQHF.

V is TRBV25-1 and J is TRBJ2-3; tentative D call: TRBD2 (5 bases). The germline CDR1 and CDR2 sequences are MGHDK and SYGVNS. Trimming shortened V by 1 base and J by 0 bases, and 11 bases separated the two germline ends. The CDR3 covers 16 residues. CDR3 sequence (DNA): TGTGCCAGCAGTGAATCAGGACTTGGAAGCACAGATACGCAGTATTTT. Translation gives CASSESGLGSTDTQYF.

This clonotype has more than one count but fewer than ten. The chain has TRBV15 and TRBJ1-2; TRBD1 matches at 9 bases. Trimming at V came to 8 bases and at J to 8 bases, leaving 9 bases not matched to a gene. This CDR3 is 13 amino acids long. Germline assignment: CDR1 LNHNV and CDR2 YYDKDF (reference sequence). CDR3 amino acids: CATSRDRVFGYTF. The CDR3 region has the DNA TGTGCCACCTCACGGGACAGGGTGTTCGGCTACACCTTC. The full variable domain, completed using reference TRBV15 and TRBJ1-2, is DAMVIQNPRYQVTQFGKPVTLSCSQTLNHNVMYWYQQKSSQAPKLLFHYYDKDFNNEADTPDNFQSRRPNTSFCFLDIRSPGLGDTAMYLCATSRDRVFGYTFGSGTRLTVV.

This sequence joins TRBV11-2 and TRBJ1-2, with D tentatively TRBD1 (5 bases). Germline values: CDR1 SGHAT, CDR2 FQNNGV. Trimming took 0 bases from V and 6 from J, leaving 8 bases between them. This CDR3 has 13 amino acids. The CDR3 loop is CASSLDRAHGYTF. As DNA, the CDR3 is TGTGCCAGCAGCTTAGACAGGGCCCATGGCTACACCTTC.

The CDR3 DNA reads TGTGCCAGCAGCGCGCAGGGGGCAAACACTGAAGCTTTCTTT. It is translated as CASSAQGANTEAFF. The J gene is TRBJ1-1, the V gene TRBV7-8; 8 nucleotides match TRBD1. The CDR3 covers 14 residues. Germline CDR1 SGHVS, CDR2 FQNEAQ. Trimming removed 5 bases from V and 2 bases from J; junction bases left unmatched: 4.

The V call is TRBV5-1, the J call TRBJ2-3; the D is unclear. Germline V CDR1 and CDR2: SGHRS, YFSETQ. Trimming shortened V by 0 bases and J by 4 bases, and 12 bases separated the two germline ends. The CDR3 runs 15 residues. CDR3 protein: CASSLAGSFADTQYF. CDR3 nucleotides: TGCGCCAGCAGCTTGGCCGGGTCCTTCGCAGATACGCAGTATTTT.

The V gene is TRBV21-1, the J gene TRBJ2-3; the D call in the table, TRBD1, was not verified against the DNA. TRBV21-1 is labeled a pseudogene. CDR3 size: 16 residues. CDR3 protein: CASSIPGGASTDTQYF. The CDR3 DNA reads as TGTGCCAGCAGCATCCCGGGAGGGGCCAGCACAGATACGCAGTATTTT.

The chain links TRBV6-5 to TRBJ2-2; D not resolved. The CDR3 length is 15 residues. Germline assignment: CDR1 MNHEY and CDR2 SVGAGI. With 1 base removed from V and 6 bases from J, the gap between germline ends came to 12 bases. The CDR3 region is CASSYLGSNAGELFF. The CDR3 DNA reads TGTGCCAGCAGTTACTTAGGAAGTAACGCCGGGGAGCTGTTTTTT.

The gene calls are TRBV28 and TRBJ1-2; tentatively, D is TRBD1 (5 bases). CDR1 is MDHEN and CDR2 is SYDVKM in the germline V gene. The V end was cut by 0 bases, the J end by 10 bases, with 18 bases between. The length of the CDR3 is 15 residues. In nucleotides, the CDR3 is TGTGCCAGCAGTTTATGGAGTGTGACAGCCGAAGACTACACCTTC. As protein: CASSLWSVTAEDYTF.

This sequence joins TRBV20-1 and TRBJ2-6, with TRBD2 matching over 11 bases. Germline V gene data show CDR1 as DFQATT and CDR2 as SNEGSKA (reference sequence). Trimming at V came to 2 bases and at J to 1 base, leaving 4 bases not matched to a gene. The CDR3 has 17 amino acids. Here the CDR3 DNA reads TGCAGTGCTAGACATAGCGGGGGGGGTTCTGGGGCCAACGTCCTGACTTTC. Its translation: CSARHSGGGSGANVLTF.

The CDR3 coding sequence is TGTGCCAGCAGTTCAGTCCAAAGGACAGGCCGAGGGGAGGCTTTCTTT. Translation: CASSSVQRTGRGEAFF. The rearrangement links TRBV12-3 or TRBV12-4 to TRBJ1-1, with 7 bases lining up with TRBD1. This CDR3 spans 16 amino acids. Trimming at V came to 4 bases and at J to 11 bases, leaving 19 bases not matched to a gene.